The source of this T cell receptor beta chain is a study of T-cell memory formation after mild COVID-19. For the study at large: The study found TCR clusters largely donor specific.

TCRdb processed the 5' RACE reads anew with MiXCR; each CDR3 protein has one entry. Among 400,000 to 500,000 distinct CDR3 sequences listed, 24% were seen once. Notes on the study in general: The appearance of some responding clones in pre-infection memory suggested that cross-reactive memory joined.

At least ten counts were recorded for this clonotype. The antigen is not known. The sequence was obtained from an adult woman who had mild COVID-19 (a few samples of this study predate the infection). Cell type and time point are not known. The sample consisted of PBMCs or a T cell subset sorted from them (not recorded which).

CDR3 loop: CASIYLGLAADNEQFF. CDR3 DNA sequence: TGTGCCAGCATCTACCTGGGACTAGCGGCAGATAATGAGCAGTTCTTC. The V call is TRBV7-9, the J call TRBJ2-1, with 11 bases that match TRBD2. In germline, CDR1 is SEHNR, CDR2 FQNEAQ (reference sequence). Unmatched junction bases numbered 12, after V lost 7 bases and J lost 7 bases. The CDR3 has 16 residues.